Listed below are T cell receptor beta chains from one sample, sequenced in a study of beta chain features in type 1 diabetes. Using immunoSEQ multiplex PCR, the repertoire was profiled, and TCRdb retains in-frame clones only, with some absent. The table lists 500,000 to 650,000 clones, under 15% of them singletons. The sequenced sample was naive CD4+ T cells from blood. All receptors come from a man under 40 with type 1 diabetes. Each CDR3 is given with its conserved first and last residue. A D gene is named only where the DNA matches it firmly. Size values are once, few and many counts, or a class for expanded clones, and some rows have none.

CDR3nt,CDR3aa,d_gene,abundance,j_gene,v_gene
TGCGCCAGCAGCCAAGATCGGGGAGGATTCGCTTACAATGAGCAGTTCTTC,CASSQDRGGFAYNEQFF,.,.,TRBJ2-1,TRBV4-3
TGTGCCAGCAGGCCGCGGGCAGGGGCTAGGGAGACCCAGTACTTC,CASRPRAGARETQYF,.,.,TRBJ2-5,TRBV6-5
TGTGCCAGCAGCCAAGAGGGACAGGGGACTAATCAGCCCCAGCATTTT,CASSQEGQGTNQPQHF,TRBD1,.,TRBJ1-5,TRBV4-2
TGCGCCAGCAGCTTGGGTATACCGCCGGGAAGAGAGACCCAGTACTTC,CASSLGIPPGRETQYF,.,few,TRBJ2-5,TRBV5-1
TGCGCCAGCAGCTCGGGGGAGCACACAGATACGCAGTATTTT,CASSSGEHTDTQYF,.,few,TRBJ2-3,TRBV5-1
TGTGCCAGCAGCTTTTCTGGGCCCCTTAATTCACCCCTCCACTTT,CASSFSGPLNSPLHF,.,few,TRBJ1-6,TRBV7-2
TGTGCCAGCAGCTCACAAATTATGGACCCGTCTAACTATGGCTACACCTTC,CASSSQIMDPSNYGYTF,.,few,TRBJ1-2,TRBV11-2
TGTGCCAGTTGGGGTCGGGCAGAAGCTTTCTTT,CASWGRAEAFF,.,few,TRBJ1-1,TRBV5-6
TGTGCCAGCTCACCACCGGGCAAATCGCCCCAGCATTTT,CASSPPGKSPQHF,.,.,TRBJ1-5,TRBV18
TGCAGCGTTGCGAACCAGGGACTGAGCGAGCAGTACTTC,CSVANQGLSEQYF,.,.,TRBJ2-7,TRBV29-1
TGTGCCAGCAGCCAAGCGAATCAGGGGGCGAGGAACATTCAGTACTTC,CASSQANQGARNIQYF,TRBD1,few,TRBJ2-4,TRBV14
TGCGCCAGCAGTCCAAGGCCGGCTGAGCAGTTCTTC,CASSPRPAEQFF,.,.,TRBJ2-1,TRBV23-1
TGTGCCAGCAGCCCCCGTAGCGGGCCCGGAACAGATACGCAGTATTTT,CASSPRSGPGTDTQYF,TRBD2,.,TRBJ2-3,TRBV4-2
TGTGCCAGTAGTATTTCCATTGGGGGGGGCACAGATACGCAGTATTTT,CASSISIGGGTDTQYF,TRBD2,.,TRBJ2-3,TRBV19
TGTGCCAGTAGTAGAGCAGGGGGCCAGGACACTGAAGCTTTCTTT,CASSRAGGQDTEAFF,TRBD1,.,TRBJ1-1,TRBV19
TGCGCCAGCAGCTTGGGGAGCTCCTATAATTCACCCCTCCACTTT,CASSLGSSYNSPLHF,.,.,TRBJ1-6,TRBV5-1
TGTGCCAGCAGCACCGGGACAACGGACTATGGCTACACCTTC,CASSTGTTDYGYTF,.,.,TRBJ1-2,TRBV5-6
TGTGCCAGCAGCTGGGGAAGCGACGAGACCCAGTACTTC,CASSWGSDETQYF,.,.,TRBJ2-5,TRBV11-2
TGTGCCTGGAGTTTTCAGAGAAGGGATGAGCAGTTCTTC,CAWSFQRRDEQFF,.,few,TRBJ2-1,TRBV30
TGTGCCAGCAGTTACGAGGGGAGACCGGGGACTGAAGCTTTCTTT,CASSYEGRPGTEAFF,.,.,TRBJ1-1,TRBV6-6
TGTGCCAGCAGCTTAGGCGCGGGGGCGTACAATGAGCAGTTCTTC,CASSLGAGAYNEQFF,.,few,TRBJ2-1,TRBV7-9
TGTGCCAGCAGCTTACAGGGGGCGACTGAAGCTTTCTTT,CASSLQGATEAFF,TRBD1,few,TRBJ1-1,TRBV7-3
TGTGCCAGCAACCAACAGGCGTCAAGCAATCAGCCCCAGCATTTT,CASNQQASSNQPQHF,.,few,TRBJ1-5,TRBV6-5
TGTGCCAGCAGCTTCCGGAGGGTCGAGATCCAGGATGGCTACACCTTC,CASSFRRVEIQDGYTF,.,.,TRBJ1-2,TRBV7-2
TGTGCCAGCAGCGTAGGGACAGGGAGTAACTATGGCTACACCTTC,CASSVGTGSNYGYTF,TRBD1,few,TRBJ1-2,TRBV9
TGTGCCAGCAGCTTGACAGAGAGCTCCTACAATGAGCAGTTCTTC,CASSLTESSYNEQFF,.,.,TRBJ2-1,TRBV9
TGTGCCATCAGTCCAGGGTTCTACGAGCAGTACTTC,CAISPGFYEQYF,.,many,TRBJ2-7,TRBV10-3
TGCGCCAGCAGCTTGGAGGCAGGGGGGCAGCCCCAGCATTTT,CASSLEAGGQPQHF,TRBD1,few,TRBJ1-5,TRBV5-1
TGTGCCAGCAGCCTATGGGACAGGGCGGACACTGAAGCTTTCTTT,CASSLWDRADTEAFF,TRBD1,few,TRBJ1-1,TRBV7-2
TGTGCCAGCAGCTTTAGTAACTATGGCTACACCTTC,CASSFSNYGYTF,.,few,TRBJ1-2,TRBV7-2
TGTGCCAGCAGGCAAGCGGACGAGCAGTACTTC,CASRQADEQYF,.,few,TRBJ2-7,TRBV28
TGTGCTAGTGCTGTGACAGAAAACACTGAAGCTTTCTTT,CASAVTENTEAFF,.,.,TRBJ1-1,TRBV12-5